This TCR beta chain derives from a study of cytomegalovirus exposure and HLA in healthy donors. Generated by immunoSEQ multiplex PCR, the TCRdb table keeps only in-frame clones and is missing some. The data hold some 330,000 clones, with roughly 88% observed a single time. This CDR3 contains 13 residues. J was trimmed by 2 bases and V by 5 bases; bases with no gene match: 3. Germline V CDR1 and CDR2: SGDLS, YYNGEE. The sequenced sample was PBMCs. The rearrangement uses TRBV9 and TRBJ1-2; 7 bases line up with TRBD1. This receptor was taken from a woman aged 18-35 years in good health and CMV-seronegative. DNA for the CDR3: TGTGCCAGCAGTGAACAGGGGAACTATGGCTACACCTTC. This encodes CASSEQGNYGYTF.